Below, one TCR beta chain is given with its context. Its antigen is not identified. Most tumor samples had roughly 4.4 ug input DNA in two replicates. Data came from immunoSEQ multiplex PCR; TCRdb stores just in-frame clones and leaves some out. In the table there are 20,000 to 25,000 clones, around 45% of which are singletons. The sample originates from a study of neoadjuvant anti-PD-1 for oral cavity cancer. Study outcomes and limitations: Post-treatment tumors with larger preexisting clones showed more shrinkage.

Time point denoted: after neoadjuvant nivolumab, at surgical resection. This receptor was identified in a person aged 40 to 85 with oral cavity squamous cell carcinoma. The source material was tumor tissue, sampled after nivolumab (anti-PD-1) treatment.

The CDR3 loop is CASSWGQGTTDTQYF. Here the CDR3 DNA reads TGTGCCAGCAGTTGGGGACAGGGGACCACAGATACGCAGTATTTT. The chain links TRBV6-5 to TRBJ2-3; 10 bases map to TRBD1. Germline V gene data show CDR1 as MNHEY and CDR2 as SVGAGI. The CDR3 consists of 15 residues. The junction had 3 bases not matched to a gene; V was cut back by 4 bases and J by 2 bases.